This entry concerns a single T cell receptor (beta chain). Its ends do not fully match the called genes, so a read error is possible. Clones were read by immunoSEQ multiplex PCR, and TCRdb kept only the in-frame ones, dropping some. The top ten clones hold about 6.4% of a sample with approximately 70,000 clones, about 74% of them seen once. The data originate from a study of radiation and T cells in renal cell carcinoma. As for time point: blood 4 weeks post-SBRT, at nephrectomy. Specified treatment: 15 Gy SBRT to primary tumor, nephrectomy 4 weeks later. The CDR3 has 11 residues. Per the germline V gene, CDR1 is DFQATT and CDR2 is SNEGSKA (reference sequence).

Here the sequenced sample was blood, taken from a patient whose treatment included radiotherapy and nephrectomy. The chain joins TRBV20-1 to TRBJ2-5; D remains ambiguous. The source is a man between 60 and 75 years old with renal cell carcinoma. The CDR3 sequence: CSAITKEAQYF. For the CDR3, the DNA is TGCAGTGCCATTACCAAAGAGGCCCAGTACTTC.